These 19 T cell receptor beta chains were sequenced from one sample in a study of blood T cells in healthy people across ages. Primed by a sample-barcoded 5' primer and a J-beta primer mix, a second PCR proceeded for 7 to 11 cycles. Using its own MiXCR run on the 5' RACE reads, TCRdb lists one record per CDR3 protein. The sample includes over 1,200,000 distinct CDR3 sequences, approximately 59% of them seen just once. The specimen was blood. All receptors come from a man between 18 and 29 years old in good health.

This clonotype was seen just once. The chain links TRBV2 to TRBJ1-1; possible D gene TRBD1, 6 bases. This CDR3 spans 16 amino acids. Trimming took 0 bases from V and 5 from J, leaving 16 bases between them. Germline CDR1 reads SNHLY; CDR2 reads FYNNEI. The CDR3 bases are TGTGCCAGCAGTGAAGCAGGGCAGGGGCGGCGGACTGAAGCTTTCTTT. This sequence encodes CASSEAGQGRRTEAFF. Using reference TRBV2 and TRBJ1-1 for the parts outside the CDR3, the full variable domain is EPEVTQTPSHQVTQMGQEVILRCVPISNHLYFYWYRQILGQKVEFLVSFYNNEISEKSEIFDDQFSVERPDGSNFTLKIRSTKLEDSAMYFCASSEAGQGRRTEAFFGQGTRLTVV.

The V and J genes are TRBV7-2 and TRBJ2-5, with D possibly TRBD2 on 5 matching bases. In germline, CDR1 is SGHTA, CDR2 FQGNSA. This CDR3 is built from 15 residues. V gave up 4 bases and J gave up 5 bases, with 17 bases separating them. The CDR3 DNA reads TGTGCCAGCAGCTGGAATCCGGGATGGAGTGAGACCCAGTACTTC. Its translation: CASSWNPGWSETQYF. Complete variable domain (other parts from reference TRBV7-2 and TRBJ2-5): GAGVSQSPSNKVTEKGKDVELRCDPISGHTALYWYRQSLGQGLEFLIYFQGNSAPDKSGLPSDRFSAERTGGSVSTLTIQRTQQEDSAVYLCASSWNPGWSETQYFGPGTRLLVL.

This clonotype showed up just once. The chain couples TRBV3-1 to TRBJ2-7; the D gene is possibly TRBD2 (5 bases). The CDR3 length is 15 residues. Germline V lookup: CDR1 LGHDT, CDR2 YNNKEL (reference sequence). Trimming left V 3 bases short and J 1 base short, with 13 bases between. DNA for the CDR3: TGTGCCAGCAGCCACACCGGGAATTTTTCCTACGAGCAGTACTTC. Translated: CASSHTGNFSYEQYF.

The J gene is TRBJ2-1, the V gene TRBV7-6, with D hard to call. The CDR3 totals 12 residues. Germline CDR1 is SGHVS and CDR2 is FNYEAQ. Between the trimmed V and J ends, which lost 4 bases and 7 bases, there was a span of 8 bases. The CDR3 here is CASSSAVNEQFF. The DNA of the CDR3 is TGTGCCAGCAGCTCCGCGGTGAATGAGCAGTTCTTC.

This clonotype has more than one count but fewer than ten. The chain carries TRBV2 and TRBJ1-2; 9 bases fit TRBD1. Germline assignment: CDR1 SNHLY and CDR2 FYNNEI. The CDR3 loop spans 16 amino acids. V lost 3 bases, J lost 5 bases, and 10 bases stayed unmatched. DNA of the CDR3: TGTGCCAGCAGTGAGGGACAGGGTAGTTCCCATTATGGCTACACCTTC. Translation: CASSEGQGSSHYGYTF.

CDR3 residues: CASSLDTSVTFNYGYTF. The CDR3 DNA reads TGTGCCAGCAGCTTAGATACATCGGTAACATTTAACTATGGCTACACCTTC. V and J are TRBV11-2 and TRBJ1-2; D not resolved. In germline, CDR1 is SGHAT, CDR2 FQNNGV. The CDR3 length is 17 residues. V was pared by 0 bases and J by 1 base, with 15 bases between.

The chain recombines TRBV5-1 with TRBJ2-2; D tentatively fits TRBD1 or TRBD2 (5 bases each). V lost 4 bases and J lost 3, with 16 bases in between. CDR1 and CDR2 (germline): SGHRS, YFSETQ. The CDR3 is 16 amino acids. Here the CDR3 reads CASSPAPGTHTGELFF. The CDR3 DNA follows: TGCGCCAGCAGCCCCGCGCCCGGGACCCACACCGGGGAGCTGTTTTTT.

This chain uses TRBV15 with TRBJ1-2; no reliable D call. The CDR3 runs to 15 residues. The germline gives CDR1 LNHNV, CDR2 YYDKDF (reference sequence). Trimming stripped 5 bases from V and 0 bases from J, with 13 bases between. CDR3 amino acids: CATSQPQATNYGYTF. As DNA, the CDR3 is TGTGCCACCAGCCAACCCCAGGCGACTAACTATGGCTACACCTTC.

This rearrangement joins TRBV28 to TRBJ1-2; D not certain. The CDR3 extends over 14 amino acids. V lost 1 base, J lost 4 bases, and 10 bases lay in between. Germline CDR1 and CDR2: MDHEN and SYDVKM. The DNA of the CDR3 is TGTGCCAGCAGTTTATTCCGACCGCGCTATGGCTACACCTTC. Translating it yields CASSLFRPRYGYTF.

The chain couples TRBV5-1 to TRBJ2-7; D may correspond to TRBD1 or TRBD2 (5 bases each). Trimming cost V 0 bases and J 5 bases, with 15 bases left between them. This CDR3 spans 15 amino acids. Per the germline V gene, CDR1 is SGHRS and CDR2 is YFSETQ. CDR3 protein: CASSLDGTVPDEQYF. Written as DNA, the CDR3 is TGCGCCAGCAGCTTGGATGGGACGGTGCCCGACGAGCAGTACTTC.

V and J are TRBV29-1 and TRBJ1-2; 8 positions agree with TRBD1. The CDR3 has 12 residues. V trimming: 6 bases; J trimming: 8 bases; junction bases outside the gene matches: 8. CDR1 and CDR2 from the germline V gene are SQVTM and ANQGSEA. The CDR3 here is CSVSRTGHGYTF. The CDR3 DNA follows: TGCAGCGTATCAAGGACAGGGCACGGCTACACCTTC.

The chain is built from TRBV24-1 and TRBJ2-4; the D is unclear. V was trimmed by 7 bases and J by 6 bases, leaving 9 bases between them. Germline V gene sequence: CDR1 KGHDR, CDR2 SFDVKD. The CDR3 has 12 residues. CDR3 sequence reads: CATSYRGNIQYF. The CDR3, as DNA: TGTGCCACCAGCTATCGAGGAAACATTCAGTACTTC.

The V and J genes are TRBV2 and TRBJ2-1; D tentatively reads TRBD1 or TRBD2 (6 bases each). Trimming stripped 3 bases from V and 8 bases from J, with 17 bases between. This CDR3 spans 15 amino acids. CDR1 is SNHLY, CDR2 FYNNEI, per germline. Here the CDR3 DNA reads TGTGCCAGCAGTGACCTCCCCCCGGGGGCGGATGAGCAGTTCTTC. It translates to CASSDLPPGADEQFF.

In its sample, this clonotype was seen a few times. This rearrangement joins TRBV29-1 to TRBJ2-7; 8 bases align to TRBD1. V lost 5 bases, J lost 0 bases, and 6 bases stayed unmatched. Germline CDR1 SQVTM, CDR2 ANQGSEA. This CDR3 has 14 amino acids. DNA for the CDR3: TGCAGCGTTTCGGGACAGGCCAGCTCCTACGAGCAGTACTTC. It yields the protein CSVSGQASSYEQYF.

This clonotype was recorded once. The chain joins TRBV4-1 to TRBJ2-1, with 10 bases lining up with TRBD2. This CDR3 contains 15 residues. After removal of 0 bases from V and 10 bases from J, the junction contained 6 bases not matched to a gene. Looked up from germline, CDR1 is MGHRA and CDR2 is YSYEKL. CDR3 loop: CASSQEASGRGEQFF. The CDR3 DNA follows: TGCGCCAGCAGCCAAGAAGCCAGCGGGAGGGGGGAGCAGTTCTTC.

In its sample, this clonotype was seen once. V usage is TRBV21-1 and J usage is TRBJ2-7. TRBV21-1 is a pseudogene segment. CDR3 length: 14 amino acids. The CDR3 nucleotides read TGTGCCAGCCAGGTGGATCCATGCCCCTACGAGCAGTACTTC. It yields the protein CASQVDPCPYEQYF.

This chain connects TRBV4-1 to TRBJ2-1, with TRBD2 identical over 8 bases. This CDR3 contains 16 residues. V gave up 3 bases and J gave up 8 bases; unmatched junction bases: 12. CDR1 and CDR2 (germline): MGHRA, YSYEKL. As DNA, the CDR3 is TGCGCCAGCAGCCACGGTCGGGGGGGCCTAAACTATGAGCAGTTCTTC. It is translated as CASSHGRGGLNYEQFF.

The chain combines TRBV29-1 with TRBJ2-7, with TRBD1 as a possible D gene (6 bases). V lost 1 base and J 4 bases, leaving 17 bases between the germline ends. Germline-derived CDR1 and CDR2 are SQVTM and ANQGSEA. The CDR3 consists of 15 residues. CDR3 sequence: CSVEAQSTGIYEQYF. Written as DNA, the CDR3 is TGCAGCGTTGAAGCCCAAAGCACAGGGATATACGAGCAGTACTTC.

The J gene is TRBJ2-1, the V gene TRBV5-1, with 12 bases fitting TRBD1. Trimming removed 0 bases from V and 8 bases from J; junction bases left unmatched: 6. Looked up from germline, CDR1 is SGHRS and CDR2 is YFSETQ. The CDR3 length is 16 residues. CDR3: CASSLEGTGGIDEQFF. The CDR3 coding sequence is TGCGCCAGCAGCTTGGAAGGGACAGGGGGCATAGATGAGCAGTTCTTC.